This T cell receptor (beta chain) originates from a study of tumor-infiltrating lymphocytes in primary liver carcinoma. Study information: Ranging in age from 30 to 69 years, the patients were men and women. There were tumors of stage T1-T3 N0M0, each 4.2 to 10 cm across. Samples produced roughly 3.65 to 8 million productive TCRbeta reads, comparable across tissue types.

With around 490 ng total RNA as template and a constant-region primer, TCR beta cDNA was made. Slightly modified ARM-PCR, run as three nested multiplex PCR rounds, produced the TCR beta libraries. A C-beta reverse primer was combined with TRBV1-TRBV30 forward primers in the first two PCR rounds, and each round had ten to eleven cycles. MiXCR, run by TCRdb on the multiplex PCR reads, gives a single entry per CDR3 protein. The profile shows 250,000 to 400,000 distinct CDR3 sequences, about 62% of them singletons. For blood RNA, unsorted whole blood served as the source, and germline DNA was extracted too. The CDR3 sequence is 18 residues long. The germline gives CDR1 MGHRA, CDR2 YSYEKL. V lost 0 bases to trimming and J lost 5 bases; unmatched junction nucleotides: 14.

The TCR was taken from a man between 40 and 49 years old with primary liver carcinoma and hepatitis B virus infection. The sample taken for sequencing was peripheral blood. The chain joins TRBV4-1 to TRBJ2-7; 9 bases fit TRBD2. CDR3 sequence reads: CASSQEKGLAGESDEQYF. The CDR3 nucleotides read TGCGCCAGCAGCCAAGAAAAGGGACTAGCAGGAGAATCAGACGAGCAGTACTTC.